Listed here are 12 T cell receptor beta chains from one sample, sequenced in a study of cytomegalovirus exposure and HLA in healthy donors (dated by TCRdb to 2016 to 2017). Library method: the immunoSEQ multiplex PCR assay. For the multiplex PCR, a mixture combining 60 forward primers for TCR Vbeta segments and 13 reverse primers for TCR Jbeta segments was used. TCRdb carries this immuneACCESS record with in-frame sequences only. Its versions omit some clonotypes, under half of them owing to an unresolved V gene in the studies checked, with the rest unexplained. This sample's records show roughly 100,000 clones. Clones ranked in the top ten supply about 0.58% of the sample. The sample was PBMCs. The source of these receptors is a man in his fifties or sixties in good health and CMV-seronegative.

The rearrangement uses TRBV6-6 and TRBJ1-2, with TRBD1 matching over 10 bases. Germline CDR1 MNHNY, CDR2 SVGAGI (reference sequence). V shed 2 bases, J shed 8 bases, and the junction held 8 bases outside the gene matches. This CDR3 has 15 amino acids. The CDR3 region is CASSYPRQGAGGYTF. CDR3 coding DNA: TGTGCCAGCAGTTACCCGCGACAGGGGGCTGGGGGCTACACCTTC.

This sequence joins TRBV4-3 and TRBJ1-2, with no clear D. Germline-derived CDR1 and CDR2 are LGHNA and YSLEER. The CDR3 is 15 residues long. The V gene lost 1 base and the J gene lost 8 bases, with 17 bases spanning the gap. CDR3 region: CASSQVSGREGGYTF. The CDR3 nucleotides are TGCGCCAGCAGCCAAGTGAGCGGGAGGGAAGGAGGCTACACCTTC.

The rearrangement links TRBV16 to TRBJ1-5; D uncertain. Germline V gene sequence: CDR1 KGHSY, CDR2 FQNENV. Trimming left V 5 bases short and J 5 bases short, with 7 bases between. CDR3 size: 12 residues. The CDR3 bases are TGTGCCAGCAGCGACGGGTATCAGCCCCAGCATTTT. Translation: CASSDGYQPQHF.

The rearrangement joins TRBV5-1 to TRBJ2-3, with 8 bases lining up with TRBD2. Trimming removed 0 bases from V and 5 bases from J; junction bases left unmatched: 8. CDR1 is SGHRS, CDR2 YFSETQ, per germline. This CDR3 is 16 amino acids long. The CDR3 DNA is TGCGCCAGCAGCTTGGATTCCGCGGGAGGTGGAGATACGCAGTATTTT. It yields the protein CASSLDSAGGGDTQYF.

The chain is built from TRBV15 and TRBJ2-7; no firm D call. The CDR3 totals 14 residues. Germline V gene lookup returns CDR1 LNHNV and CDR2 YYDKDF (reference sequence). V was pared by 1 base and J by 2 bases, with 9 bases between. DNA of the CDR3: TGTGCCACCAGCAGAGGATCCGGTCCCTACGAGCAGTACTTC. Translated, it gives CATSRGSGPYEQYF.

This chain links TRBV23-1 with TRBJ1-2; D is undetermined. TRBV23-1 is reported as an ORF; its role is uncertain. Between the trimmed V and J ends, which lost 0 bases and 6 bases, there was a span of 11 bases. The CDR3 totals 14 residues. CDR3 bases: TGCGCCAGCAGTCAATCTAGGCAGGTCCATGGCTACACCTTC. It encodes CASSQSRQVHGYTF.

DNA for the CDR3: TGTGCCAGCAGCTTGTCCCCCTCTACTGAAGCTTTCTTT. Protein sequence: CASSLSPSTEAFF. This chain connects TRBV7-2 to TRBJ1-1; D unclear. This CDR3 is 13 amino acids long. Per germline, CDR1 SGHTA and CDR2 FQGNSA. V was trimmed by 3 bases and J by 5 bases, leaving 10 bases between them.

The V and J genes are TRBV5-6 and TRBJ1-2, with 9 bases that match TRBD1. J was trimmed by 6 bases and V by 0 bases; bases with no gene match: 6. The length of the CDR3 is 15 residues. Germline CDR1 and CDR2: SGHDT and YYEEEE. CDR3 sequence: CASSLVRTGDHGYTF. As DNA, the CDR3 is TGTGCCAGCAGCTTGGTAAGGACAGGGGACCATGGCTACACCTTC.

The rearrangement joins TRBV5-1 to TRBJ2-7; 11 bases are shared with TRBD1. V gave up 3 bases and J gave up 6 bases; unmatched junction bases: 8. This CDR3 comprises 15 residues. CDR1 and CDR2 (germline): SGHRS, YFSETQ. CDR3 DNA sequence: TGCGCCAGCAGCTACACCGGGACAGGGGGTTCCGAGCAGTACTTC. Translating gives CASSYTGTGGSEQYF.

The chain carries TRBV9 and TRBJ2-3; 11 bases are a match to TRBD2. Germline values: CDR1 SGDLS, CDR2 YYNGEE. The trim removed 4 bases at V and 0 bases at J, leaving 4 bases unmatched. CDR3 size: 16 residues. DNA for the CDR3: TGTGCCAGCAGCCCCGGGACTAGCGGAAGCACAGATACGCAGTATTTT. Residues: CASSPGTSGSTDTQYF.

The J gene is TRBJ1-5, the V gene TRBV7-8; 7 nucleotides align to TRBD1. CDR1 and CDR2 from the germline V gene are SGHVS and FQNEAQ. Trimming removed 5 bases from V and 3 bases from J; junction bases left unmatched: 4. This CDR3 comprises 14 residues. The CDR3 sequence: CASSPGTVNQPQHF. CDR3 DNA: TGTGCCAGCAGCCCAGGGACAGTCAATCAGCCCCAGCATTTT.

This rearrangement joins TRBV4-3 to TRBJ2-1; 13 positions match TRBD2. Germline CDR1 is LGHNA and CDR2 is YSLEER. J gave up 4 bases and V 3 bases, and 3 bases lay outside the gene matches. This CDR3 region has 16 residues. CDR3 residues: CASSHEGLAGYNEQFF. CDR3 bases: TGCGCCAGCAGCCATGAGGGACTAGCGGGGTACAATGAGCAGTTCTTC.